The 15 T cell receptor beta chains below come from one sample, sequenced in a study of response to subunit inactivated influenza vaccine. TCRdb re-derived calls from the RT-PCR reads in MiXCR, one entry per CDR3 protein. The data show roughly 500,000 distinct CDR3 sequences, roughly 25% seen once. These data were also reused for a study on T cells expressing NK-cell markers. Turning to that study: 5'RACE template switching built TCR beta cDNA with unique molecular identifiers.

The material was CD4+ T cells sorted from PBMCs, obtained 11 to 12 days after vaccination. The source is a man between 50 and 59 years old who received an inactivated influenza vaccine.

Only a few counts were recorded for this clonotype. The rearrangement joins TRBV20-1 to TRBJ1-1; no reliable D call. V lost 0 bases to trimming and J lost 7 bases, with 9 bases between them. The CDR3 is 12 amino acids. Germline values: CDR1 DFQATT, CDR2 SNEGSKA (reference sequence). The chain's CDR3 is CSARDLPGEAFF. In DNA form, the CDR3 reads TGCAGTGCTAGAGATCTCCCGGGTGAAGCTTTCTTT.

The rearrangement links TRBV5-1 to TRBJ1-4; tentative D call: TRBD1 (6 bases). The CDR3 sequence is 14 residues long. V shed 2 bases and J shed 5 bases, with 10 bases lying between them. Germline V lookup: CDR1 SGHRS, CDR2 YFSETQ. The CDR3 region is CASSLGTQNEKLFF. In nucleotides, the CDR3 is TGCGCCAGCAGCTTAGGGACACAGAATGAAAAACTGTTTTTT.

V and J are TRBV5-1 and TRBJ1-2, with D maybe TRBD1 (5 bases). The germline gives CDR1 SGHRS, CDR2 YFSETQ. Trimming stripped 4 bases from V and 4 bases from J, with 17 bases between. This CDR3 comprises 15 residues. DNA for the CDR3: TGCGCCAGCAGCCCTCCCGGACTCACAGGCTATGGCTACACCTTC. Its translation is CASSPPGLTGYGYTF. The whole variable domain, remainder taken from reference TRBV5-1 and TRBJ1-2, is KAGVTQTPRYLIKTRGQQVTLSCSPISGHRSVSWYQQTPGQGLQFLFEYFSETQRNKGNFPGRFSGRQFSNSRSEMNVSTLELGDSALYLCASSPPGLTGYGYTFGSGTRLTVV.

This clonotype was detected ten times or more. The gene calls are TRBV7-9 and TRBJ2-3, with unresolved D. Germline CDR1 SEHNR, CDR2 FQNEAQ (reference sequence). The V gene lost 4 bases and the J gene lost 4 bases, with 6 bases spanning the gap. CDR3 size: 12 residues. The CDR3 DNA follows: TGTGCCAGCAGCTCCACGGCAGATACGCAGTATTTT. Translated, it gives CASSSTADTQYF. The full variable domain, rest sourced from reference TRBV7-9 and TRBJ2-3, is DTGVSQNPRHKITKRGQNVTFRCDPISEHNRLYWYRQTLGQGPEFLTYFQNEAQLEKSRLLSDRFSAERPKGSFSTLEIQRTEQGDSAMYLCASSSTADTQYFGPGTRLTVL.

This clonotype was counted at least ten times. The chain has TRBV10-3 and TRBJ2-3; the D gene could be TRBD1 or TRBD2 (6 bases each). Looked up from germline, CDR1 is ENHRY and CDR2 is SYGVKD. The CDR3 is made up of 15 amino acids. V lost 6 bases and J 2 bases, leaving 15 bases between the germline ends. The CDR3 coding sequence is TGTGCCATCAGCGACACAGGGAGGTACACAGATACGCAGTATTTT. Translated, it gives CAISDTGRYTDTQYF.

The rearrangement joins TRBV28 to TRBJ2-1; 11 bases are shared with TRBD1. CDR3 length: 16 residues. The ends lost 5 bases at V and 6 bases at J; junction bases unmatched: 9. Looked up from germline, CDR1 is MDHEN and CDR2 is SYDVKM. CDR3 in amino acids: CASSTARDRGTNEQFF. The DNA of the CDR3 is TGTGCCAGCAGTACCGCCCGGGACAGGGGGACCAATGAGCAGTTCTTC. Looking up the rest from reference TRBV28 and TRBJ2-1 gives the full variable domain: DVKVTQSSRYLVKRTGEKVFLECVQDMDHENMFWYRQDPGLGLRLIYFSYDVKMKEKGDIPEGYSVSREKKERFSLILESASTNQTSMYLCASSTARDRGTNEQFFGPGTRLTVL.

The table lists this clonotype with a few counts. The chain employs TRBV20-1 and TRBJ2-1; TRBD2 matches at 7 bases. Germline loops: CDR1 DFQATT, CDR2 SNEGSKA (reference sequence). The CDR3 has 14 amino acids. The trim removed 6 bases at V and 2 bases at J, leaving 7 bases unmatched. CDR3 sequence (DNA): TGCAGTGCGCCCGGGAGGAATCCCTACAATGAGCAGTTCTTC. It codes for CSAPGRNPYNEQFF.

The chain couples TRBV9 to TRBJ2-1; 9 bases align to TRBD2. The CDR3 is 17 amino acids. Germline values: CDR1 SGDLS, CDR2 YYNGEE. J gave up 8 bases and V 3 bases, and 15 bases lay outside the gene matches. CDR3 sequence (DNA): TGTGCCAGCAGCGGAACGACTAGCGGTAGAATCCACTATGAGCAGTTCTTC. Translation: CASSGTTSGRIHYEQFF.

In DNA, the CDR3 is TGTGCCAGCAGACCCACTGAAGCTTTCTTT. Translated: CASRPTEAFF. The J gene is TRBJ1-1, the V gene TRBV21-1. TRBV21-1 is listed as a pseudogene. The CDR3 has 10 residues.

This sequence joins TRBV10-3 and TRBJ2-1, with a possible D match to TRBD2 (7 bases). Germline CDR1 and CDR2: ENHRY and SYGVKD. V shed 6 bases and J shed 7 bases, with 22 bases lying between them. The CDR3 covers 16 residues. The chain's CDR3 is CAIRPGGLAVGNEQFF. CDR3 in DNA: TGTGCCATCAGGCCCGGGGGGCTAGCGGTGGGTAATGAGCAGTTCTTC.

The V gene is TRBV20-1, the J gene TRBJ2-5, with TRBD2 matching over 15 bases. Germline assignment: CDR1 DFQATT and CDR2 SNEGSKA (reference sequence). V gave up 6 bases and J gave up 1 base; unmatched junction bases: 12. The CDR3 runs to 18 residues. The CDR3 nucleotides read TGCAGTGCCGACAACGTGGGACTAGCGGGAGGATTCCAAGAGACCCAGTACTTC. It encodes CSADNVGLAGGFQETQYF.

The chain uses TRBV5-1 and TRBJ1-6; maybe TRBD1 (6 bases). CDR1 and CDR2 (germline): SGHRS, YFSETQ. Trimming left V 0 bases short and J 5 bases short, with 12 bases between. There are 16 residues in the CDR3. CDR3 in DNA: TGCGCCAGCAGCTTGGACGGGGACAATCATAATTCACCCCTCCACTTT. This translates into CASSLDGDNHNSPLHF. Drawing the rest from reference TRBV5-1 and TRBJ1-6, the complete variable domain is KAGVTQTPRYLIKTRGQQVTLSCSPISGHRSVSWYQQTPGQGLQFLFEYFSETQRNKGNFPGRFSGRQFSNSRSEMNVSTLELGDSALYLCASSLDGDNHNSPLHFGNGTRLTVT.

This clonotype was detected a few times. This chain's CDR3 is CASGLGQGNTEAFF. Written as DNA, the CDR3 is TGTGCCAGCGGCCTAGGGCAGGGGAACACTGAAGCTTTCTTT. The rearrangement joins TRBV7-9 to TRBJ1-1, with D perhaps TRBD1 (5 bases). With 8 bases removed from V and 1 base from J, the gap between germline ends came to 14 bases. The CDR3 contains 14 residues. Germline CDR1 SEHNR, CDR2 FQNEAQ (reference sequence).

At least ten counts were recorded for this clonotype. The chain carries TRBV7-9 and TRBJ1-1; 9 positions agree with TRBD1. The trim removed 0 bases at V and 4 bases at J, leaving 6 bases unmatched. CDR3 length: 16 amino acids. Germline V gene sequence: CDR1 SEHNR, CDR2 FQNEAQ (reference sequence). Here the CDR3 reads CASSLARTGVGTEAFF. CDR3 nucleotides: TGTGCCAGCAGCTTAGCTCGGACAGGGGTTGGCACTGAAGCTTTCTTT.

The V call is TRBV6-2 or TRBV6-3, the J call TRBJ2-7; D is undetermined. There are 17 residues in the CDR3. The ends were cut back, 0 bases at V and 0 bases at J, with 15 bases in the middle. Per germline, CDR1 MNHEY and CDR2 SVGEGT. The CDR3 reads CASSYSPGRRSSYEQYF. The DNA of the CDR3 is TGTGCCAGCAGTTACTCCCCAGGACGTAGGAGCTCCTACGAGCAGTACTTC.